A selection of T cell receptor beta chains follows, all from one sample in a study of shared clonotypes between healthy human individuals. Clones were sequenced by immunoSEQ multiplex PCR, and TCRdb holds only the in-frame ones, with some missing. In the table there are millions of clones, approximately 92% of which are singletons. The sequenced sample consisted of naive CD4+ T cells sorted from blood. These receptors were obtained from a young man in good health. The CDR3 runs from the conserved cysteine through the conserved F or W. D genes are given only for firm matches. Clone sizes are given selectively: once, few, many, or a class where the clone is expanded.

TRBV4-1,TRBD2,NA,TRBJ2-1,CASSQGLANEQFF,TGCGCCAGCAGCCAGGGACTAGCCAATGAGCAGTTCTTC
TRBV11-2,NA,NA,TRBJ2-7,CASSPRRGGSLDEQYF,TGTGCCAGCAGCCCCAGAAGGGGGGGAAGTTTGGACGAGCAGTACTTC
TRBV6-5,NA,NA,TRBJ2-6,CASSGGAGANVLTF,TGTGCCAGCAGTGGGGGAGCTGGGGCCAACGTCCTGACTTTC
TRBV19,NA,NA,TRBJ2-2,CASTPPRDTGELFF,TGTGCCAGTACCCCCCCTCGGGACACCGGGGAGCTGTTTTTT
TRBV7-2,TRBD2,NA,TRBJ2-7,CASLPSSGSYEQYF,TGTGCCAGTCTACCTTCTAGCGGGAGCTACGAGCAGTACTTC
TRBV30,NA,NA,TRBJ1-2,CAWSPYRRGYTF,TGTGCCTGGAGTCCTTACCGACGAGGCTACACCTTC
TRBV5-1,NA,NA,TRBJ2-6,CASSLGSSPGANVLTF,TGCGCCAGCAGCTTGGGATCGTCGCCTGGGGCCAACGTCCTGACTTTC
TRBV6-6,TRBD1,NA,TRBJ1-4,CASRGTGGGNEKLFF,TGTGCCAGCAGGGGGACAGGGGGAGGTAATGAAAAACTGTTTTTT
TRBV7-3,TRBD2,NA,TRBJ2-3,CASSSRGGPTDTQYF,TGTGCCAGCAGCTCGCGGGGGGGACCGACAGATACGCAGTATTTT
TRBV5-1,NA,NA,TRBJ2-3,CASSFSGSFGSDTQYF,TGCGCCAGCAGCTTCTCAGGAAGTTTTGGCTCAGATACGCAGTATTTT
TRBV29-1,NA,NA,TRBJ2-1,CSVERVTDNEQFF,TGCAGCGTTGAGAGGGTAACTGACAATGAGCAGTTCTTC
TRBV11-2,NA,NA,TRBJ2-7,CASSFGQGPYEQYF,TGTGCCAGCAGCTTCGGCCAGGGCCCCTACGAGCAGTACTTC
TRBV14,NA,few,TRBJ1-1,CASSQLSYTEAFF,TGTGCCAGCAGCCAACTCAGTTACACTGAAGCTTTCTTT
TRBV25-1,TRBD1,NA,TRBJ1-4,CASSPRDRDEKLFF,TGTGCCAGCAGTCCTCGGGACAGGGATGAAAAACTGTTTTTT
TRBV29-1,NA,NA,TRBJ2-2,CSAADGEAGELFF,TGCAGCGCCGCTGATGGTGAGGCCGGGGAGCTGTTTTTT
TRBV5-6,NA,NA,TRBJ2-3,CASTGFLEDTQYF,TGTGCCAGCACCGGATTCCTGGAGGATACGCAGTATTTT
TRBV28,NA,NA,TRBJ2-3,CASSYRMGTDTQYF,TGTGCCAGCAGCTATCGCATGGGGACAGATACGCAGTATTTT
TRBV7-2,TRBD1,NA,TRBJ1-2,CASSRDRGTNYGYTF,TGTGCCAGCAGCAGAGACAGGGGAACTAACTATGGCTACACCTTC
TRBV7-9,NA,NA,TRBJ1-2,CASSLNRAGYTF,TGTGCCAGCAGCCTGAACAGGGCTGGCTACACCTTC
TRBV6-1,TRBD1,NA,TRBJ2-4,CASIRDRGDIQYF,TGTGCCAGCATCCGGGACAGGGGGGACATTCAGTACTTC
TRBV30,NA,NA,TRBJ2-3,CAYIPGANTQYF,TGTGCCTACATACCGGGAGCCAATACGCAGTATTTT
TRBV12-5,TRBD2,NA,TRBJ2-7,CASGLPRGGRVSGSYEQYF,TGTGCTAGTGGTTTGCCCCGGGGGGGGCGCGTTAGTGGGTCCTACGAGCAGTACTTC
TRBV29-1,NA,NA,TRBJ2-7,CSVGGHYYEQYF,TGCAGCGTTGGAGGACATTACTACGAGCAGTACTTC
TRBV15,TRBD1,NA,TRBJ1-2,CATSRDRQGIRIYGYTF,TGTGCCACCAGCAGAGACCGACAGGGGATTCGGATCTATGGCTACACCTTC
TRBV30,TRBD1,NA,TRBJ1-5,CALPGQGIASNQPQHF,TGTGCCTTACCGGGACAGGGGATTGCAAGCAATCAGCCCCAGCATTTT